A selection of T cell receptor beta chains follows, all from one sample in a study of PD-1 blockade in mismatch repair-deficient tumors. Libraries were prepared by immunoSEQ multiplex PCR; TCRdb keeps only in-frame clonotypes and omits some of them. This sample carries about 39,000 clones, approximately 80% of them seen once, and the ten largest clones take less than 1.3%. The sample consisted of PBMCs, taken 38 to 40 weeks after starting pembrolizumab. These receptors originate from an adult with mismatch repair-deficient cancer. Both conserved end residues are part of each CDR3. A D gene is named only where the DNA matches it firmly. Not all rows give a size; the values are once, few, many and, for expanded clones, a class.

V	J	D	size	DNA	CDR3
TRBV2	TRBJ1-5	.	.	TGTGCCAGCACACCCTGGGGCAGGACACAGCCCCAGCATTTT	CASTPWGRTQPQHF
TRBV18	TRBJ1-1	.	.	TGTGCCAGCTCACCCCCAGGGTACACTGAAGCTTTCTTT	CASSPPGYTEAFF
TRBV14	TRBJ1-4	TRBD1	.	TGTGCCAGCAGCCAACCGGGACAGGGGGTCCCAAAACTGTTTTTT	CASSQPGQGVPKLFF
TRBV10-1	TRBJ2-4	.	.	TGCGCCAGCAGTCCGAGGGAGGTTCCCAAAAACATTCAGTACTTC	CASSPREVPKNIQYF
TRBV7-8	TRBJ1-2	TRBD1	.	TGTGCCAGCAGCCCGCGGACAGGGGATAATGGCTACACCTTC	CASSPRTGDNGYTF
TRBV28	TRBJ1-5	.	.	TGTGCCAGCAGTTTAGGGGCCAATGGTCAGCCCCAGCATTTT	CASSLGANGQPQHF
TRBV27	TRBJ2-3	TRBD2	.	TGTGCCAGCAGGTTAGGTAGCGGGAGTACAGATACGCAGTATTTT	CASRLGSGSTDTQYF
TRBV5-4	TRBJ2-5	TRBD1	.	TGTGCCAGCACCAAAGACAGGGGAGAGACCCAGTACTTC	CASTKDRGETQYF
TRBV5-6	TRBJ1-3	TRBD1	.	TGTGCCAGCAGCTTTCTCGACAGGGGGCTCCACTCTGGAAACACCATATATTTT	CASSFLDRGLHSGNTIYF
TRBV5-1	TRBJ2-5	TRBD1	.	TGCGCCAGCAGCGGATCCGGGACAGGGGGCGCGGAGACCCAGTACTTC	CASSGSGTGGAETQYF
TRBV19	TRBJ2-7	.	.	TGTGCCAGTAGTATAGAGAGCGGGTTGACCTACGAGCAGTACTTC	CASSIESGLTYEQYF
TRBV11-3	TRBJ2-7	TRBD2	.	TGTGCCAGCAGCTTGTCCGGGACTACCTACGAGCAGTACTTC	CASSLSGTTYEQYF
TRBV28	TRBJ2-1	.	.	TGTGCCAGCAGTAAAGGGGTCCCCTACAATGAGCAGTTCTTC	CASSKGVPYNEQFF
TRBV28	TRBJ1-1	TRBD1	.	TGTGCCAGCAGCCGCTCGGGACAGGGGACTGAAGCTTTCTTT	CASSRSGQGTEAFF
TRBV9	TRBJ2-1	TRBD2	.	TGTGCCAGCAGCGTAGATACTAGCGGCTACAATGAGCAGTTCTTC	CASSVDTSGYNEQFF
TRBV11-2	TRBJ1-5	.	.	TGTGCCAGCAGCTCAACCTGGACAGCTTATAGCAATCAGCCCCAGCATTTT	CASSSTWTAYSNQPQHF
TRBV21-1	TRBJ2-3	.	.	TGTGCCAGCAGCAAGGGACTATGCACAGATACGCAGTATTTT	CASSKGLCTDTQYF
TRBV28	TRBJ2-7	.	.	TGTGCCAGCAGTTTCGAATACCTTAGCTACGAGCAGTACTTC	CASSFEYLSYEQYF
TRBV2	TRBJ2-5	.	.	TGTGCCAGCAGTGATCCCGGGCAAGAGACCCAGTACTTC	CASSDPGQETQYF
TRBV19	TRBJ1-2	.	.	TGTGCCAGTAGTATACATGGTTCACTAAACTATGGCTACACCTTC	CASSIHGSLNYGYTF
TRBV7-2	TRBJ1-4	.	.	TGTGCCAGCTCACTTTCTAGGGGTTATAATGAAAAACTGTTTTTT	CASSLSRGYNEKLFF
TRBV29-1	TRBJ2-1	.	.	TGCAGCGTTGAAGGCGGAACCTACAATGAGCAGTTCTTC	CSVEGGTYNEQFF
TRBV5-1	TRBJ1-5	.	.	TGCGCCAGCAGCTTGGGCAGGGAAAATCAGCCCCAGCATTTT	CASSLGRENQPQHF
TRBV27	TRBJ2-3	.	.	TGTGCCAGCAGTACAGGGACAAAGACAGATACGCAGTATTTT	CASSTGTKTDTQYF
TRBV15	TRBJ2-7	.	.	TGTGCCACCAGCAGGGAACCAGCGGAATTCTCCTACGAGCAGTACTTC	CATSREPAEFSYEQYF
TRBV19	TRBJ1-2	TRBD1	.	TGTGCCAGTAGTTCCGGGACAGGGGGCGGTAGGTACTATGGCTACACCTTC	CASSSGTGGGRYYGYTF
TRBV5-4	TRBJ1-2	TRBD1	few	TGTGCCAGCAGGCCGACAGGGGGCTATGGCTACACCTTC	CASRPTGGYGYTF
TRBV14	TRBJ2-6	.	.	TGTGCCAGCAGCCGTCCGGGACACAGATCTGGGGCCAACGTCCTGACTTTC	CASSRPGHRSGANVLTF
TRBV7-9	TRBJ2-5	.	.	TGTGCCAGCAGCTTACAGCGGGAGACCCAGTACTTC	CASSLQRETQYF
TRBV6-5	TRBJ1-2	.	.	TGTGCCAGCATACAGCCGGGACGGCCGGGGGTTGGCTACACCTTC	CASIQPGRPGVGYTF
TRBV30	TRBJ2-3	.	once	TGTGCCTGGAGCCGACTGGAGGTGGCAGATACGCAGTATTTT	CAWSRLEVADTQYF
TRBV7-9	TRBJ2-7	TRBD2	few	TGTGCCAGCAGCTTCGGAGCGGGAGCGGACGAGCAGTACTTC	CASSFGAGADEQYF
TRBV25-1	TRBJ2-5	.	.	TGTGCCAGCAGTGAATCAGTGGGGCTCAAGACCCAGTACTTC	CASSESVGLKTQYF
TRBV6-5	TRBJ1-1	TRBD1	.	TGTGCCAGCAGTTACTCGGGCAGGGGGTACACTGAAGCTTTCTTT	CASSYSGRGYTEAFF
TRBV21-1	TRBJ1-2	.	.	TGTGCCAGCAGCAAAGCTCCAGGGTCTCAGCGAAACTATGGCTACACCTTC	CASSKAPGSQRNYGYTF
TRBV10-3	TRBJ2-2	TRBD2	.	TGTGCCATCACCCCTAGCGGCAACACCGGGGAGCTGTTTTTT	CAITPSGNTGELFF
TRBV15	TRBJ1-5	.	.	TGTGCCACCAGCAGAGATCCCGGGGTTGCTCAGCCCCAGCATTTT	CATSRDPGVAQPQHF
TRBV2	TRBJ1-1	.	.	TGTGCCAGCAGTTTGACGGGAGGTGGCATGAACACTGAAGCTTTCTTT	CASSLTGGGMNTEAFF
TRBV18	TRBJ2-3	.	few	TGTGCCAGCTCACCAAGGGAACAGGACGACGGCACAGATACGCAGTATTTT	CASSPREQDDGTDTQYF
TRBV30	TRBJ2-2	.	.	TGTGCCTGGAGCGCCCTTCAGGGTTCGGGCGGGGAGCTGTTTTTT	CAWSALQGSGGELFF
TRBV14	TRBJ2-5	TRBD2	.	TGTGCCAGCAGCCACGATCTAGCGGGCAGAAAGACCCAGTACTTC	CASSHDLAGRKTQYF
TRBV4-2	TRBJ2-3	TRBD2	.	TGTGCCAGCAGCCGGGACCTAGCGGGGCACACAGATACGCAGTATTTT	CASSRDLAGHTDTQYF
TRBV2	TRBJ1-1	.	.	TGTGCCAGCAGGGTCACTATGAACACTGAAGCTTTCTTT	CASRVTMNTEAFF
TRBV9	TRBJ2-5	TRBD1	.	TGTGCCAGCAGCGTAGTGGGACAGGGCTTTTGCCAAGAGACCCAGTACTTC	CASSVVGQGFCQETQYF
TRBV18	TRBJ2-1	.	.	TGTGCCAGCTCACCATCCAACACGGGAGAGAGGCAGTTCTTC	CASSPSNTGERQFF
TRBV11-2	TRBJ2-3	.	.	TGTGCCAGCAGCTTCGGGTATACGCAGTATTTT	CASSFGYTQYF
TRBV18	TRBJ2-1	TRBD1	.	TGTGCCAGCTCACCGGCCGGGACAGGGATTGATAATGAGCAGTTCTTC	CASSPAGTGIDNEQFF
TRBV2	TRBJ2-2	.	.	TGTGCCAGCAGGAACGAGTACACCGGGGAGCTGTTTTTT	CASRNEYTGELFF
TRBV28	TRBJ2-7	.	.	TGTGCCAGCAGTTTCCTACCCTCCTACGAGCAGTACTTC	CASSFLPSYEQYF
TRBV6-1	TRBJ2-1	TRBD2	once	TGTGCCAGCAGTGGATACGGGACTAGCCGGGATAGGCGAGCGAATGAGCAGTTCTTC	CASSGYGTSRDRRANEQFF
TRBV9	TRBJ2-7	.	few	TGTGCCAGCAGCGTAGGTGGGACACACTCCTACGAGCAGTACTTC	CASSVGGTHSYEQYF
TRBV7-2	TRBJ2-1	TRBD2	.	TGTGCCAGCAGCTTAGAGTTACTAGCGGGGGCAAACAATGAGCAGTTCTTC	CASSLELLAGANNEQFF
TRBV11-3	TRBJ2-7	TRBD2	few	TGTGCCAGCAGCTTCTCCCCCGGGGGCGGGAGGTTAAGCTACGAGCAGTACTTC	CASSFSPGGGRLSYEQYF
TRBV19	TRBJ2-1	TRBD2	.	TGTGCCAGTGGCTTTAGCGGGACGGCCTACAATGAGCAGTTCTTC	CASGFSGTAYNEQFF
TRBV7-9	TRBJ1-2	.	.	TGTGCCAGCAGCTTCTGGGGCCGTAGACCATCCCGTGGCTACACCTTC	CASSFWGRRPSRGYTF